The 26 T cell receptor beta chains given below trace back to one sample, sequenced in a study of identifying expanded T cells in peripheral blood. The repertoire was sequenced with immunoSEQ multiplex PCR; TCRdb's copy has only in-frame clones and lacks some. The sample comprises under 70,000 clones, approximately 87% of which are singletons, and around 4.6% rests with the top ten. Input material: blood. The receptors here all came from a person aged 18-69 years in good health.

The CDR3 spells CASSVGSGAYNEQFF. The CDR3 DNA sequence: TGTGCCAGCAGCGTAGGTTCAGGGGCGTACAATGAGCAGTTCTTC. This sequence joins TRBV9 and TRBJ2-1; weak D call: TRBD1 (6 bases). The CDR3 has 15 amino acids. V was clipped by 0 bases and J by 4 bases, with 11 bases between them. Germline CDR1 reads SGDLS; CDR2 reads YYNGEE.

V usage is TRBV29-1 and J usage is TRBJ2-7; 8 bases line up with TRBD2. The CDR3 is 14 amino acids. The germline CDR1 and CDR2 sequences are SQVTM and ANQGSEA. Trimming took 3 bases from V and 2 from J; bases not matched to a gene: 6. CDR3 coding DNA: TGCAGCGTTGATTCGCAGCGGGAGCCCTACGAGCAGTACTTC. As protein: CSVDSQREPYEQYF.

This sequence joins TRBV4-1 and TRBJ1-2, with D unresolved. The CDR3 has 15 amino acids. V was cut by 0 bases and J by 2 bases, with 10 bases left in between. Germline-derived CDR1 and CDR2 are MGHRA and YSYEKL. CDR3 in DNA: TGCGCCAGCAGCCAAGATGCGGGCGGCAACTATGGCTACACCTTC. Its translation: CASSQDAGGNYGYTF.

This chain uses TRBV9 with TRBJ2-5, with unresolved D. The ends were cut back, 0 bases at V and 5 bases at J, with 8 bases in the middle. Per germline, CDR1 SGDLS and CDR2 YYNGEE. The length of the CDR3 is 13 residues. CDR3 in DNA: TGTGCCAGCAGCGTAGGGGGTCGGGAGACCCAGTACTTC. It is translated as CASSVGGRETQYF. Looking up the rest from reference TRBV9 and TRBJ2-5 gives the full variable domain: DSGVTQTPKHLITATGQRVTLRCSPRSGDLSVYWYQQSLDQGLQFLIQYYNGEERAKGNILERFSAQQFPDLHSELNLSSLELGDSALYFCASSVGGRETQYFGPGTRLLVL.

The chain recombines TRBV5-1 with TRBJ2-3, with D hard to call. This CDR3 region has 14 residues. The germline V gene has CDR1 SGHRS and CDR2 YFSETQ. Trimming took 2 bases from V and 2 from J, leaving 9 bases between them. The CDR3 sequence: CASSFQDITDTQYF. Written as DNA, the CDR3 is TGCGCCAGCAGCTTCCAGGATATCACAGATACGCAGTATTTT.

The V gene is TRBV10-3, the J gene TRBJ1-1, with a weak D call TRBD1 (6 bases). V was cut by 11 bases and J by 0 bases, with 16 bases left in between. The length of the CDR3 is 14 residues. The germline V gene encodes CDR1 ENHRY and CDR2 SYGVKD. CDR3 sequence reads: CAASRGAMNTEAFF. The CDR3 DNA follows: TGTGCCGCTTCTAGGGGGGCCATGAACACTGAAGCTTTCTTT.

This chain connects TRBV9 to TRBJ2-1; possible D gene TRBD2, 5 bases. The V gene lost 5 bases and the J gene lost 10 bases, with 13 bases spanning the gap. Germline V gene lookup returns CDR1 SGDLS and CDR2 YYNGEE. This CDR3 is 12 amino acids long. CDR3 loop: CASSLTSSEQFF. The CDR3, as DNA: TGTGCCAGCAGTCTTACCTCTAGCGAGCAGTTCTTC. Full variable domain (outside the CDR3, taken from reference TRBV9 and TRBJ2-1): DSGVTQTPKHLITATGQRVTLRCSPRSGDLSVYWYQQSLDQGLQFLIQYYNGEERAKGNILERFSAQQFPDLHSELNLSSLELGDSALYFCASSLTSSEQFFGPGTRLTVL.

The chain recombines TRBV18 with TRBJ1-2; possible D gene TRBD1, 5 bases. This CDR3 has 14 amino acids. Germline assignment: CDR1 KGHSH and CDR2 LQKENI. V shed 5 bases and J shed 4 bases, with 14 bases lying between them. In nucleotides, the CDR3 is TGTGCCAGCTCAGCAGGGACGGAAACCTATGGCTACACCTTC. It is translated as CASSAGTETYGYTF.

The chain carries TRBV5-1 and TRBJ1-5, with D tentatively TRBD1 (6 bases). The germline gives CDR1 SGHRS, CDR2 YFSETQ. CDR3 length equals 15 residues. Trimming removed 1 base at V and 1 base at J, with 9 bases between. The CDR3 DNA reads TGCGCCAGCAGCTTGAAAACAGGGAGCAATCAGCCCCAGCATTTT. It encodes CASSLKTGSNQPQHF.

The CDR3 DNA reads TGCGCCAGCAGCCAAGGGACTAGCGGGAGCGCAGATACGCAGTATTTT. It encodes CASSQGTSGSADTQYF. This rearrangement joins TRBV4-3 to TRBJ2-3; 13 bases align to TRBD2. The CDR3 extends over 16 amino acids. Germline loops: CDR1 LGHNA, CDR2 YSLEER. Trimming removed 1 base from V and 4 bases from J; junction bases left unmatched: 2.

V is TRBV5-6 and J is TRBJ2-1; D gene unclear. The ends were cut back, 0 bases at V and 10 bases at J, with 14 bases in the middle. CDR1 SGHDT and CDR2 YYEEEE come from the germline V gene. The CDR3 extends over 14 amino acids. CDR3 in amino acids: CASSLEVAHPEQFF. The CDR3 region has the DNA TGTGCCAGCAGCTTGGAGGTAGCCCACCCCGAGCAGTTCTTC.

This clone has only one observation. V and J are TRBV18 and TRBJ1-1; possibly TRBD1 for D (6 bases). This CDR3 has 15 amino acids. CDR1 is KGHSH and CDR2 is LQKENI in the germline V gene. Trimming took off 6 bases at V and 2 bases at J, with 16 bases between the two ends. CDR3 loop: CASSPKQGVNTEAFF. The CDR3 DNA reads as TGTGCCAGCTCCCCAAAACAGGGAGTAAACACTGAAGCTTTCTTT.

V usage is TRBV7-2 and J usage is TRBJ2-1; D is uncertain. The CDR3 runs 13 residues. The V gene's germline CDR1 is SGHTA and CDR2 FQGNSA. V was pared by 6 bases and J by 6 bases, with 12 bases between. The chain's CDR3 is CASRPPDGNEQFF. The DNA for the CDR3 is TGTGCCAGCAGGCCACCGGACGGCAATGAGCAGTTCTTC.

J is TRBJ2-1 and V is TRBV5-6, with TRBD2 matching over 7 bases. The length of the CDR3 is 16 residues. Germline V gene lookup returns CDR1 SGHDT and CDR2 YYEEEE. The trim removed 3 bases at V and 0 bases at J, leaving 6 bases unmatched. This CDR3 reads CASSSLASSSYNEQFF. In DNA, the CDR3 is TGTGCCAGCAGCTCACTAGCGAGCAGCTCCTACAATGAGCAGTTCTTC.

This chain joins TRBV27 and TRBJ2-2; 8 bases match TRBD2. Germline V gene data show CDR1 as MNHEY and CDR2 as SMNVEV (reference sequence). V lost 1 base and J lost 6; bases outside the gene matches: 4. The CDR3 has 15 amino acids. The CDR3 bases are TGTGCCAGCAGTTTATTCGGGGGGGTCGCCGGGGAGCTGTTTTTT. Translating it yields CASSLFGGVAGELFF.

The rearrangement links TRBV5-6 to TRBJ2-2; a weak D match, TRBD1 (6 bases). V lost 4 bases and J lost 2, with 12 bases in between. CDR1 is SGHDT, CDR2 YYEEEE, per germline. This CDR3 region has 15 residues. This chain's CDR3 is CASSHRTVNTGELFF. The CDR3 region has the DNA TGTGCCAGCAGCCACCGGACAGTAAACACCGGGGAGCTGTTTTTT.

The CDR3 bases are TGCGCCAGCAGCCAAGAACCCCCAGGGTTTCGCACCGGGGAGCTGTTTTTT. It translates to CASSQEPPGFRTGELFF. The genes are TRBV4-1 and TRBJ2-2; maybe TRBD1 (5 bases). The germline V and J ends were trimmed by 0 bases and 4 bases, with 15 bases remaining between them. CDR1 and CDR2 from the germline V gene are MGHRA and YSYEKL. CDR3 size: 17 residues.

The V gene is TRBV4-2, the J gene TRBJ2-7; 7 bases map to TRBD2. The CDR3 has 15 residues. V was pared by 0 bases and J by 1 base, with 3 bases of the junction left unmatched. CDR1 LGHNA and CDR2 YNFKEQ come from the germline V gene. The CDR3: CASSQESGASYEQYF. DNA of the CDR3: TGTGCCAGCAGCCAAGAAAGCGGGGCGTCCTACGAGCAGTACTTC.

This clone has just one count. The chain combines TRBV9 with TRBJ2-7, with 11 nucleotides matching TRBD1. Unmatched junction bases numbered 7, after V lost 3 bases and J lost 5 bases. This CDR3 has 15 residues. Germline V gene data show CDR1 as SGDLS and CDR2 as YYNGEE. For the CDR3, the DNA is TGTGCCAGCAGCGCCGGACAGGGGGCGATCGACGAGCAGTACTTC. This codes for CASSAGQGAIDEQYF.

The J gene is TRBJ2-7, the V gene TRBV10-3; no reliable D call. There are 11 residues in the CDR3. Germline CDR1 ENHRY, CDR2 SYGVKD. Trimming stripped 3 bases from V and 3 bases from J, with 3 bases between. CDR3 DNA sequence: TGTGCCATCAGTGACGGCTACGAGCAGTACTTC. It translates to CAISDGYEQYF.

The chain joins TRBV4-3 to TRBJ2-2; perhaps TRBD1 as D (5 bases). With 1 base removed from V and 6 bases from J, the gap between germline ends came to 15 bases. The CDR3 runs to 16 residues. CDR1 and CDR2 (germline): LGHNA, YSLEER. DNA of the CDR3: TGCGCCAGCAGCCAAGGCCCCGGCCAGGGCGCCGGGGAGCTGTTTTTT. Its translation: CASSQGPGQGAGELFF.

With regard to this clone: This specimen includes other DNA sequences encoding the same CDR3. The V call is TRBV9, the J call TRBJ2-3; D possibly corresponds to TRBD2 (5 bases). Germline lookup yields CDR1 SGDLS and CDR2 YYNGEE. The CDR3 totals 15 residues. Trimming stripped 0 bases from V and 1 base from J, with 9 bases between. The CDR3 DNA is TGTGCCAGCAGCGTAGGGCTAGCTGGCACAGATACGCAGTATTTT. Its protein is CASSVGLAGTDTQYF.

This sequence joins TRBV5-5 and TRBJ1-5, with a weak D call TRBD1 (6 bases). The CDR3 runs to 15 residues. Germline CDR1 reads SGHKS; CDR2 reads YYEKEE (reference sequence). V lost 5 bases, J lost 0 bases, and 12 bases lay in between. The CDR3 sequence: CASSLQGSSNQPQHF. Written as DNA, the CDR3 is TGTGCCAGCAGTTTACAGGGAAGTAGCAATCAGCCCCAGCATTTT.

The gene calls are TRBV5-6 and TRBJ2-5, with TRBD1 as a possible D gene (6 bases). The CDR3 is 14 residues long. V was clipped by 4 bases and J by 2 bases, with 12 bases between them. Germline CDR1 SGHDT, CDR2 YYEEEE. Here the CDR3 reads CASSIGRGQETQYF. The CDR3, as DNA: TGTGCCAGCAGCATCGGCAGGGGACAAGAGACCCAGTACTTC.

CDR3 sequence (DNA): TGTGCCAGCAGTACGGAGAGGGGTGGCAACATTCAGTACTTC. Translation: CASSTERGGNIQYF. V usage is TRBV27 and J usage is TRBJ2-4; possibly TRBD1 or TRBD2 for D (5 bases each). The CDR3 spans 14 residues. CDR1 is MNHEY and CDR2 is SMNVEV in the germline V gene (reference sequence). Trimming stripped 5 bases from V and 7 bases from J, with 15 bases between.

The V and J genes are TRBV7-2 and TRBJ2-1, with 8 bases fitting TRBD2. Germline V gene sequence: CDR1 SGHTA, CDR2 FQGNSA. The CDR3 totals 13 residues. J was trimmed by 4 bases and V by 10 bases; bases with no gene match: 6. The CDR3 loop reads CATAGGSYNEQFF. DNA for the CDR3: TGTGCCACCGCGGGGGGATCATACAATGAGCAGTTCTTC.